This T cell receptor beta chain stems from a study of T cells in Graves' hyperthyroidism and ophthalmopathy. Study observations and caveats: A model of 13 V-J features distinguished ophthalmopathy from stable hyperthyroidism.

Comments on this clonotype: The antigen remains undetermined.

Amplified TCR beta CDR3 regions came from RNA transcripts. The study used the HTBI primer set for a first-round RT-PCR of the TCR CDR3. TCRdb recomputed calls from the multiplex PCR reads with MiXCR, one row per CDR3 protein. The data hold around 600,000 distinct CDR3 sequences, with 14% observed a single time. Sequencing was performed on blood. This clonotype originated in a woman aged 18 to 35 with Graves' ophthalmopathy.

CDR3 in amino acids: CATSAPGQGLREQYF. The CDR3 coding sequence is TGTGCCACCAGTGCTCCGGGACAGGGCTTAAGGGAGCAGTACTTC. This chain uses TRBV24-1 with TRBJ2-7, with 9 positions matching TRBD1. The germline CDR1 and CDR2 sequences are KGHDR and SFDVKD. CDR3 length: 15 amino acids. J gave up 7 bases and V 5 bases, and 11 bases lay outside the gene matches.